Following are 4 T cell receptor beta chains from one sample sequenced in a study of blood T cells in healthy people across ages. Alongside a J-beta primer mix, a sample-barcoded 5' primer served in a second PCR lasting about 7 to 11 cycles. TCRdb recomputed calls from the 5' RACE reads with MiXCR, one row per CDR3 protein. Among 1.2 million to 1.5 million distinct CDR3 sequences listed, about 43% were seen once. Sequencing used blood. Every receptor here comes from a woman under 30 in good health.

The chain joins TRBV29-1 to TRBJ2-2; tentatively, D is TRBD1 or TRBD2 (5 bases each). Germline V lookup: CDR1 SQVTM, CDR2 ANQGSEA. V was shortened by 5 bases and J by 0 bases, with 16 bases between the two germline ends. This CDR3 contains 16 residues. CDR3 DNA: TGCAGCGTTCACGGGACGGACCCGCCGAACACCGGGGAGCTGTTTTTT. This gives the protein CSVHGTDPPNTGELFF.

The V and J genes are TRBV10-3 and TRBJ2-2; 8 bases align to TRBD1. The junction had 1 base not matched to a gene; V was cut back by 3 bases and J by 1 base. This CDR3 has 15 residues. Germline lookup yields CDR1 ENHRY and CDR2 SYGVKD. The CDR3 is CAISDGTGNTGELFF. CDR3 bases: TGTGCCATCAGTGACGGGACAGGGAACACCGGGGAGCTGTTTTTT.

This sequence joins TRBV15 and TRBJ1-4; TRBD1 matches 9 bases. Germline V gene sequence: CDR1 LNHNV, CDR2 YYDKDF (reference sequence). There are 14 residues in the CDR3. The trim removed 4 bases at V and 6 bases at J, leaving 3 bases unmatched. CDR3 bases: TGTGCCACCAGCACCCGACAGGGGGATGAAAAACTGTTTTTT. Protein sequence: CATSTRQGDEKLFF.

Here the CDR3 reads CASSETGQDNTEAFF. The CDR3 coding sequence is TGTGCCAGCAGTGAAACGGGACAGGACAACACTGAAGCTTTCTTT. This rearrangement joins TRBV6-1 to TRBJ1-1; 8 nucleotides align to TRBD1. Looked up from germline, CDR1 is MNHNS and CDR2 is SASEGT. V shed 2 bases, J shed 2 bases, and the junction held 4 bases outside the gene matches. The CDR3 length is 15 residues.